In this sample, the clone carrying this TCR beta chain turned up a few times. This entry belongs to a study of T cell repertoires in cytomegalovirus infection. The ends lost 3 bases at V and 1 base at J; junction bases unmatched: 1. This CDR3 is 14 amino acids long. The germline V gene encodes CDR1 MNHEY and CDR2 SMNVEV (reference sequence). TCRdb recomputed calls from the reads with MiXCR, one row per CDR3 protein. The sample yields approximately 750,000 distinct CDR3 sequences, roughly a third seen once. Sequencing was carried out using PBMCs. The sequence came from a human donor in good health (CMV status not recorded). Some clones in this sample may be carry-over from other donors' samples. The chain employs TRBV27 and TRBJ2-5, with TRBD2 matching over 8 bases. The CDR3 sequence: CASSFLAGQETQYF. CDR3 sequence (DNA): TGTGCCAGCAGTTTCCTAGCGGGCCAAGAGACCCAGTACTTC.